Sequencing of this TCR beta chain was carried out in a study of regulatory T cells in long-lasting Graves disease. Time point meaning: newly diagnosed GD, antithyroid drugs for less than 3 months. RNA isolated from PBMCs was used to make the TCR library. The germline gives CDR1 LGHNT, CDR2 FRNRAP. This CDR3 comprises 16 residues. With V trimmed by 5 bases and J by 3 bases, 12 bases remained unmatched. Construction of the TCR beta libraries employed iRepertoire HTBI primers in conjunction with Arm-PCR of CDR3 regions. One entry per CDR3 protein, called by TCRdb with MiXCR from the multiplex PCR reads. The sample yields 450,000 to 600,000 distinct CDR3 sequences, roughly 13% seen once. This clonotype was picked up many times. The sample was also linked to a second study, of T cells in Graves' hyperthyroidism and ophthalmopathy. As reported in that work: HTBI primers were employed in a first-round RT-PCR of the TCR CDR3.

The clonotype originates from a man younger than 40 with Graves disease. The source material was peripheral blood mononuclear cells (PBMCs), sampled at new diagnosis, from a patient treated with antithyroid drugs. V and J are TRBV12-5 and TRBJ1-2; 7 nucleotides match TRBD1. DNA of the CDR3: TGTGCTAGTGGTCACCCCGACAGGGAGCCCTACTATGGCTACACCTTC. This encodes CASGHPDREPYYGYTF.